This TCR beta chain was profiled in a study of CD8 T cells in Susac syndrome. Random hexamers were used to reverse transcribe about 0.45 to 1 ug of RNA. The amplification used immunoSEQ multiplex PCR on TCR beta CDR3; it spanned 54 Vbeta and 13 Jbeta. TCRdb reprocessed the immunoSEQ multiplex PCR reads via MiXCR and lists one record per CDR3 protein. The sample has 400,000 or so distinct CDR3 sequences; approximately 85% are singletons. This clonotype showed up just a few times. Stable or active relapsing-remitting multiple sclerosis, untreated and meeting revised McDonald criteria, defined the controls. Unmatched junction bases numbered 11, after V lost 4 bases and J lost 7 bases. The CDR3 is 15 residues long. Germline CDR1 and CDR2: MNHNS and SASEGT.

Sequencing was done on a sample of CD8+ T cells from PBMCs. The TCR was taken from a human donor with multiple sclerosis. The genes are TRBV6-1 and TRBJ1-1, with 8 bases aligning to TRBD1. CDR3 DNA sequence: TGTGCCAGCAGTGGATACAGGGGGTATAACGGTGAAGCTTTCTTT. Protein sequence: CASSGYRGYNGEAFF.